This T cell receptor beta chain was recovered during a study of PD-1 blockade in mismatch repair-deficient tumors. Overall study: Patients had around 12 mismatch repair-deficient cancer types, all previously treated and progressing.

The V segment lost 5 bases and the J segment 4 bases; nucleotides outside the gene matches: 3. Germline loops: CDR1 MNHEY, CDR2 SMNVEV (reference sequence). The CDR3 is 13 residues long. PCR or immunohistochemistry showed mismatch repair deficiency in every enrolled patient. The TCR-sequenced patients were three responders to pembrolizumab. A note on this clone: What it binds is not known.

Assay: immunoSEQ multiplex PCR; the TCRdb copy retains only in-frame clones and omits some. The sample includes 50,000 to 75,000 clones, about 91% of them seen just once. Study conclusions and caveats: Rapid post-treatment expansion, then contraction, generally preceding radiologic response, marked tumor-resident clones.

The chain links TRBV27 to TRBJ1-2, with 8 bases aligning to TRBD1. Sequencing was performed on peripheral blood, taken 52 weeks after starting pembrolizumab. The TCR was taken from an adult with mismatch repair-deficient cancer. The CDR3 DNA is TGTGCCAGCAGTCTGGGACAGGCCTATGGCTACACCTTC. This gives the protein CASSLGQAYGYTF.